The text below deals with one T cell receptor beta chain. Its cognate antigen is unknown. This specimen comes from a study of early T cells in non-severe SARS-CoV-2 infection. Looking at the study overall: Bulk RNA isolated from unsorted whole blood underwent sequencing; chains were not paired. Study-wide results and limits: The VDJdb matching leaned toward anti-spike CD8 responses and overlooked private and CD4 specificities.

Germline CDR1 and CDR2: MDHEN and SYDVKM. CDR3 size: 13 residues. Trimming at V came to 6 bases and at J to 3 bases, leaving 4 bases not matched to a gene. Unique molecular identifiers were added to individual cDNA molecules. TCRdb re-analysed the 5' RACE reads in MiXCR, keeping a single row per CDR3 protein. The data contain nearly 70,000 distinct CDR3 sequences, about 4.6% of them singletons. The TCR comes from an adult who was a healthcare worker with PCR-confirmed SARS-CoV-2 infection or an uninfected control (not recorded which). The donor label of this sample is uncertain. The J gene is TRBJ2-7, the V gene TRBV28; 8 nucleotides line up with TRBD1. The sequenced sample was whole blood, obtained at baseline. In nucleotides, the CDR3 is TGTGCCAGCAGGGGACAGGCCATCTACGAGCAGTACTTC. This gives the protein CASRGQAIYEQYF.